This T cell receptor beta chain was identified during a study of T cell changes during pregnancy in multiple sclerosis. Sequencing was performed with immunoSEQ multiplex PCR; in TCRdb, only in-frame clones are kept and a portion is missing. The table lists more than 25,000 clones, roughly nine tenths of them singletons. The CDR3 has 18 amino acids. The V segment lost 0 bases and the J segment 0 bases; nucleotides outside the gene matches: 7. Germline CDR1 is SGDLS and CDR2 is YYNGEE. The chain carries TRBV9 and TRBJ2-3; 10 bases agree with TRBD2. The clonotype was recovered from a female donor with multiple sclerosis, enrolled in a pregnancy study. The sample here was CD8+ T cells from peripheral blood mononuclear cells, taken before pregnancy. CDR3 in amino acids: CASSVEGSGGWSTDTQYF. In DNA, the CDR3 is TGTGCCAGCAGCGTAGAAGGTAGCGGGGGGTGGAGCACAGATACGCAGTATTTT.